This T cell receptor beta chain was captured in a study of T cells after yellow fever vaccination. Across the study: Any fraction with a low cell number was prepared using SMART-Seq v4 Ultra Low Input.

This clonotype appeared a few times. In making TCR cDNA, 5'RACE template switching added a universal primer site and UMIs to it. Via MiXCR, TCRdb re-called the 5' RACE reads, giving one row per CDR3 protein. The profile shows 320,000 or so distinct CDR3 sequences, roughly 8.3% of them singletons. The sequence was obtained from a man aged 18 to 30 who received the YFV17D yellow fever vaccine. The sequencing here drew on PBMCs, taken around 45 days after the first yellow fever vaccination.

In DNA form, the CDR3 reads TGCGCCAGCAGTGAAGACACCTACGAGCAGTACTTC. It translates to CASSEDTYEQYF. The chain couples TRBV5-1 to TRBJ2-7; D unresolved. CDR1 is SGHRS, CDR2 YFSETQ, per germline. The CDR3 totals 12 residues. The V and J ends lost 5 bases and 2 bases respectively, with 8 bases between them.